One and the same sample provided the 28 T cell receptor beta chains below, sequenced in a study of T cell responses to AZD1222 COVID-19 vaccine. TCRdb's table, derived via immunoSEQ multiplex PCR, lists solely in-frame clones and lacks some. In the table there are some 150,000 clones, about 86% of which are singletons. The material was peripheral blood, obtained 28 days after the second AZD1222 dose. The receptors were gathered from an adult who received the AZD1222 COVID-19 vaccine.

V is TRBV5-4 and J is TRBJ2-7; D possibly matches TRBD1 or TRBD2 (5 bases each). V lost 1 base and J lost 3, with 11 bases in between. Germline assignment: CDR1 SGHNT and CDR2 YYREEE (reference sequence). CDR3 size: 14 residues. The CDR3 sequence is CASSLPRESYEQYF. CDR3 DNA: TGTGCCAGCAGCTTGCCCAGGGAGAGCTACGAGCAGTACTTC.

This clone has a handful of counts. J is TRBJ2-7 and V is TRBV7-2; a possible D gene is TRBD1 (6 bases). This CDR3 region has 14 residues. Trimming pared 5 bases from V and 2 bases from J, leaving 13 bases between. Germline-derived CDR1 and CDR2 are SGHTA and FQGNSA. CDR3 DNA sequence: TGTGCCAGCAGCATAGGGGGTGTCCCCTACGAGCAGTACTTC. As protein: CASSIGGVPYEQYF. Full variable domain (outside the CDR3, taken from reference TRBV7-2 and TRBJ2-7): GAGVSQSPSNKVTEKGKDVELRCDPISGHTALYWYRQSLGQGLEFLIYFQGNSAPDKSGLPSDRFSAERTGGSVSTLTIQRTQQEDSAVYLCASSIGGVPYEQYFGPGTRLTVT.

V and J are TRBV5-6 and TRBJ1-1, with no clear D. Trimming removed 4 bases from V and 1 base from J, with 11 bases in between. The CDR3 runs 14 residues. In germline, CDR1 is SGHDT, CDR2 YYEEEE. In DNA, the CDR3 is TGTGCCAGCAGCGCAGGTGGATGGAACACTGAAGCTTTCTTT. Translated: CASSAGGWNTEAFF.

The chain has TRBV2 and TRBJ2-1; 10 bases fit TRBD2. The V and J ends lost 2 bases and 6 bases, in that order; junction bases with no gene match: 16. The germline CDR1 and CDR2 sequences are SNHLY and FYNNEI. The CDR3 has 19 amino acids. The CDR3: CASSERLAGDLRNGNEQFF. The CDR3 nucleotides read TGTGCCAGCAGTGAACGGCTAGCGGGAGACCTACGGAACGGCAATGAGCAGTTCTTC.

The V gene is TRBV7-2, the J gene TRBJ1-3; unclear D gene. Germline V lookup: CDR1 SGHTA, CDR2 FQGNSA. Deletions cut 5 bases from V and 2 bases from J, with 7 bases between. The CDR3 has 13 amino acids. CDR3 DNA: TGTGCCAGCAGCCTAGGTGCTGGAAACACCATATATTTT. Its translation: CASSLGAGNTIYF.

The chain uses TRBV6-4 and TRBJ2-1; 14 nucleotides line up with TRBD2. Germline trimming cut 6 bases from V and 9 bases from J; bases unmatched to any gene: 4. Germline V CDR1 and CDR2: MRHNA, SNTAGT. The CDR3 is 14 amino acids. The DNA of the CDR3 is TGTGCCAGCAGGGGACTAGCGGGAGTTGGTGAGCAGTTCTTC. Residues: CASRGLAGVGEQFF.

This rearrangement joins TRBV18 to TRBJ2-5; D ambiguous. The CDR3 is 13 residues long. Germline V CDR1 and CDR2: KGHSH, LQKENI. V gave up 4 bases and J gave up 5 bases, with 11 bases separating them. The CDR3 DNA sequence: TGTGCCAGCTCACAAGAGCTGGGGGAGACCCAGTACTTC. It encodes CASSQELGETQYF.

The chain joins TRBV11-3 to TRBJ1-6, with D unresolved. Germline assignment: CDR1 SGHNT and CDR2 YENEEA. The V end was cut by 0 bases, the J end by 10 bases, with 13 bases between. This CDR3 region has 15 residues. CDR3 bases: TGTGCCAGCAGCTTAGAGGATCAGCTAAAGTCACCCCTCCACTTT. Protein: CASSLEDQLKSPLHF.

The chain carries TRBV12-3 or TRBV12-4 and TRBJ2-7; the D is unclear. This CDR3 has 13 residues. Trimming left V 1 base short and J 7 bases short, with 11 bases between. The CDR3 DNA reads TGTGCCAGCAGTTTAGGGGCGATAGGAGAGCAGTACTTC. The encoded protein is CASSLGAIGEQYF.

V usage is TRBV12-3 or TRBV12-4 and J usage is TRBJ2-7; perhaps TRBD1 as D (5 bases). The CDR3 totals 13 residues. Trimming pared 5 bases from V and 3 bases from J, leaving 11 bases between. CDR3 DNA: TGTGCCAGCAGTCAACAGGATCTCTACGAGCAGTACTTC. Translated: CASSQQDLYEQYF.

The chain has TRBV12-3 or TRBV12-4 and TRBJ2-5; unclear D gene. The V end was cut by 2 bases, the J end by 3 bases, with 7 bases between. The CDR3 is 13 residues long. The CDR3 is CASSLKGKETQYF. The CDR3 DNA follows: TGTGCCAGCAGTTTAAAGGGCAAAGAGACCCAGTACTTC.

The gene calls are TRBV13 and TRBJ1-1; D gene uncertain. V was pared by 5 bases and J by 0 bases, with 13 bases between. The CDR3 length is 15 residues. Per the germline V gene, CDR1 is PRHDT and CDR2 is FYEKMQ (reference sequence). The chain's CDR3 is CASSPDPTLNTEAFF. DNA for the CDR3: TGTGCCAGCAGCCCAGATCCGACACTGAACACTGAAGCTTTCTTT.

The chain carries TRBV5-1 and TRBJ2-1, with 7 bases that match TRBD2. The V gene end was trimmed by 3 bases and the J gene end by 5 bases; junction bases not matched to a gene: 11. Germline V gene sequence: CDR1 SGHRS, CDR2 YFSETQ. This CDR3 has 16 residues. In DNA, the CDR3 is TGCGCCAGCAGCTGGGGGGTTAGTCTAGCGGACAATGAGCAGTTCTTC. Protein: CASSWGVSLADNEQFF.

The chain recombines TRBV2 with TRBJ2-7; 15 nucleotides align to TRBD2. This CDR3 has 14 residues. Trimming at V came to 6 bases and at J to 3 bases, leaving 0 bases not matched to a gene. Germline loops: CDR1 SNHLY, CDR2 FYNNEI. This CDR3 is CASRGLAGGYEQYF. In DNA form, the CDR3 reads TGTGCCAGCAGGGGACTAGCGGGAGGCTACGAGCAGTACTTC.

The CDR3 DNA is TGTGCCAGCAGCGCTAATAACAGGGCATCAAATTACTCCAATGAGCAGTTCTTC. Residues: CASSANNRASNYSNEQFF. The gene calls are TRBV11-3 and TRBJ2-1; weak D call: TRBD1 (6 bases). The V end lost 5 bases, the J end lost 6 bases, and 26 bases lay between the germline ends. The CDR3 length is 18 residues. Germline lookup yields CDR1 SGHNT and CDR2 YENEEA.

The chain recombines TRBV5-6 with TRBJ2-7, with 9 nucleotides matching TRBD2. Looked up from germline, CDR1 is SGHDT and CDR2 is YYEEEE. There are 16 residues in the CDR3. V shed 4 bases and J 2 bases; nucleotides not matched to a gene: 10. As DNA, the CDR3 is TGTGCCAGCAGCAGTTCGGGACTAGCAAAGGCCTACGAGCAGTACTTC. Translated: CASSSSGLAKAYEQYF. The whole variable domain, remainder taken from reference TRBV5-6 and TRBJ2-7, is DAGVTQSPTHLIKTRGQQVTLRCSPKSGHDTVSWYQQALGQGPQFIFQYYEEEERQRGNFPDRFSGHQFPNYSSELNVNALLLGDSALYLCASSSSGLAKAYEQYFGPGTRLTVT.

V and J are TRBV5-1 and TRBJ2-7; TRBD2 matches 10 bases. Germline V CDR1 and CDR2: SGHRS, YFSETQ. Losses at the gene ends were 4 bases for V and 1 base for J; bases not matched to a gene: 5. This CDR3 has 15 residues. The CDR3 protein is CASSASGSRSYEQYF. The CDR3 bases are TGCGCCAGCAGCGCTAGCGGGAGTAGATCCTACGAGCAGTACTTC.

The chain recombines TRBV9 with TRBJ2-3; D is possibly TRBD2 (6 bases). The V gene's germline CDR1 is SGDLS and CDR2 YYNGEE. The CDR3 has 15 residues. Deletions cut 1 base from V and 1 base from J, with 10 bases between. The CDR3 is CASSVFSGGTDTQYF. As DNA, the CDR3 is TGTGCCAGCAGCGTATTTTCGGGGGGCACAGATACGCAGTATTTT.

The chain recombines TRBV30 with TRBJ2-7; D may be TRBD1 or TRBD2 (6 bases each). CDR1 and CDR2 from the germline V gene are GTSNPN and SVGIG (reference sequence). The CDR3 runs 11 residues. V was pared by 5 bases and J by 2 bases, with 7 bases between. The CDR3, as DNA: TGTGCCTGGGGGGGGCCCTACGAGCAGTACTTC. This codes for CAWGGPYEQYF.

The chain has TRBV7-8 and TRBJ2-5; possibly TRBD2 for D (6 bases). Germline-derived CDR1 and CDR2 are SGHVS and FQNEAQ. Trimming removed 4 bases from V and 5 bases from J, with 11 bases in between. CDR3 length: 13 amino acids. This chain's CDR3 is CASSYGGYETQYF. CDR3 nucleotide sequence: TGTGCCAGCAGCTATGGGGGGTACGAGACCCAGTACTTC.

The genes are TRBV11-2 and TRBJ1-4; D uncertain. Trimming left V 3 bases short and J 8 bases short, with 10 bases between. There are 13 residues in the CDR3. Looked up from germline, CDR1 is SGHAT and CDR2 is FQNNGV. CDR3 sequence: CASSFAIGEKLFF. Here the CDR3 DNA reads TGTGCCAGCAGCTTTGCTATTGGGGAAAAACTGTTTTTT.

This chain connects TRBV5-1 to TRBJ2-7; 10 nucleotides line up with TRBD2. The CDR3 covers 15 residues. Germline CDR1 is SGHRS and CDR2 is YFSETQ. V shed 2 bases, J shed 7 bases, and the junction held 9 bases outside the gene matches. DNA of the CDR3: TGCGCCAGCAGCTTCGAACTAGCGGGAAAAGAAGAGCAGTACTTC. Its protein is CASSFELAGKEEQYF. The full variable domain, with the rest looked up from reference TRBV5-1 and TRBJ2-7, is KAGVTQTPRYLIKTRGQQVTLSCSPISGHRSVSWYQQTPGQGLQFLFEYFSETQRNKGNFPGRFSGRQFSNSRSEMNVSTLELGDSALYLCASSFELAGKEEQYFGPGTRLTVT.

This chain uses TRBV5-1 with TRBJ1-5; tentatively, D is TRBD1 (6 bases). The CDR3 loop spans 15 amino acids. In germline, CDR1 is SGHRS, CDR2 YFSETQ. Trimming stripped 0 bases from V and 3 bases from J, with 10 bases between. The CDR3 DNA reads TGCGCCAGCAGCTTGGAGGGACATATCAATCAGCCCCAGCATTTT. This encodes CASSLEGHINQPQHF.

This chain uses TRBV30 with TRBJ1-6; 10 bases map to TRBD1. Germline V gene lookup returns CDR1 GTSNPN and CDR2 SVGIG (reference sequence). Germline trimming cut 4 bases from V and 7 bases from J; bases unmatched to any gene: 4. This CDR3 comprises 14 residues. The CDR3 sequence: CAWTLGQGNSPLHF. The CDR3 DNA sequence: TGTGCCTGGACCTTGGGACAGGGGAATTCACCCCTCCACTTT.

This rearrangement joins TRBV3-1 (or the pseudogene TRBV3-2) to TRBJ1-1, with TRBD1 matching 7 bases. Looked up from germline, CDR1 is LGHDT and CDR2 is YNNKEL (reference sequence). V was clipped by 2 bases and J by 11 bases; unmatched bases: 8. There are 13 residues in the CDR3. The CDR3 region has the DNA TGTGCCAGCAGCCAACAAGACAGGGTGCGTGCTTTCTTT. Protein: CASSQQDRVRAFF.

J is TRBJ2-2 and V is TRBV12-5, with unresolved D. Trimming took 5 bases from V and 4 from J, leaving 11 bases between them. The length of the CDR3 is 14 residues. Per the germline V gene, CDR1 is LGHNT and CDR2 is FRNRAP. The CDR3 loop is CASGTLGVTGELFF. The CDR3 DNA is TGTGCTAGTGGTACCCTAGGAGTCACCGGGGAGCTGTTTTTT. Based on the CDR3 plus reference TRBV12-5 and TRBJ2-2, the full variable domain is DARVTQTPRHKVTEMGQEVTMRCQPILGHNTVFWYRQTMMQGLELLAYFRNRAPLDDSGMPKDRFSAEMPDATLATLKIQPSEPRDSAVYFCASGTLGVTGELFFGEGSRLTVL.

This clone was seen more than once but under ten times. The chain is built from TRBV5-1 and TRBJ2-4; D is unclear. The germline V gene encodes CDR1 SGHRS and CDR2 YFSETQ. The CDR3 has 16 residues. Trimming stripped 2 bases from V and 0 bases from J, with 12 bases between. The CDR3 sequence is CASSFTSPIAKNIQYF. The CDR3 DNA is TGCGCCAGCAGCTTCACAAGCCCCATAGCCAAAAACATTCAGTACTTC.

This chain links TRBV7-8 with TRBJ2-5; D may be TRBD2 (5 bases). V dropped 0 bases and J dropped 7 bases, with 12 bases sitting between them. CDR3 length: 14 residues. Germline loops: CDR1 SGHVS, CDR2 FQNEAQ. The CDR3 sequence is CASSLAAPEGTQYF. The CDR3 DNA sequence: TGTGCCAGCAGCTTAGCTGCCCCCGAGGGGACCCAGTACTTC.